The 26 T cell receptor beta chains below all came from one sample that was sequenced in a study of blood T cell repertoires in COVID-19. The repertoire was sequenced with immunoSEQ multiplex PCR; TCRdb's copy has only in-frame clones and lacks some. Among tens of thousands of clones listed, approximately 89% were seen once. The specimen sequenced was peripheral blood. Receptor source: a woman aged 45-59 years with active COVID-19.

The chain carries TRBV4-1 and TRBJ1-2; D is possibly TRBD1 (5 bases). Germline values: CDR1 MGHRA, CDR2 YSYEKL. The CDR3 consists of 14 residues. Trimming removed 1 base at V and 4 bases at J, with 10 bases between. The CDR3 nucleotides read TGCGCCAGCAGCCAAGGGGGCCGAAGCTATGGCTACACCTTC. Translated, it gives CASSQGGRSYGYTF.

In its sample, this clone was seen once. The genes are TRBV6-1 and TRBJ2-7, with TRBD2 identical over 9 bases. Losses at the gene ends were 2 bases for V and 5 bases for J; bases not matched to a gene: 10. The CDR3 totals 16 residues. Germline CDR1 and CDR2: MNHNS and SASEGT. The CDR3 region has the DNA TGTGCCAGCAGTGAAATGGGAATAGCGGGAGTAAACGAGCAGTACTTC. Its protein product is CASSEMGIAGVNEQYF.

V gene TRBV27 combines with J gene TRBJ2-7; D might be TRBD1 (5 bases). Deletions cut 2 bases from V and 0 bases from J, with 8 bases between. The CDR3 is 14 amino acids. Germline V lookup: CDR1 MNHEY, CDR2 SMNVEV (reference sequence). The CDR3 sequence: CASSLTGTSYEQYF. The CDR3 DNA is TGTGCCAGCAGTTTAACAGGTACCTCCTACGAGCAGTACTTC.

This sequence joins TRBV9 and TRBJ2-7; possible D gene TRBD1, 6 bases. CDR3 length: 17 amino acids. The V end lost 5 bases, the J end lost 4 bases, and 25 bases lay between the germline ends. Germline V CDR1 and CDR2: SGDLS, YYNGEE. The CDR3 here is CASSPRVGGGSLYEQYF. CDR3 nucleotides: TGTGCCAGCAGTCCGAGGGTAGGGGGTGGCTCCCTTTACGAGCAGTACTTC.

This clone was seen just once. The rearrangement links TRBV12-3 or TRBV12-4 to TRBJ1-3; D is undetermined. This CDR3 comprises 13 residues. Trimming pared 6 bases from V and 0 bases from J, leaving 6 bases between. CDR3 in amino acids: CASSRSSGNTIYF. CDR3 nucleotides: TGTGCCAGCAGCAGAAGCTCTGGAAACACCATATATTTT.

This clone has just a few counts. The chain combines TRBV2 with TRBJ2-7; 8 bases fit TRBD1. Per germline, CDR1 SNHLY and CDR2 FYNNEI. The V gene end was trimmed by 6 bases and the J gene end by 1 base; junction bases not matched to a gene: 2. The CDR3 runs 13 residues. CDR3 sequence reads: CASRRTGSYEQYF. CDR3 DNA sequence: TGTGCCAGCAGGAGGACAGGGTCCTACGAGCAGTACTTC.

The V call is TRBV19, the J call TRBJ2-1, with 14 bases matching TRBD2. The germline gives CDR1 LNHDA, CDR2 SQIVND (reference sequence). This CDR3 region has 16 residues. Trimming cost V 1 base and J 7 bases; bases outside gene matches: 3. The CDR3 reads CASSIAGLAGGNEQFF. Here the CDR3 DNA reads TGTGCCAGTAGTATAGCCGGACTAGCGGGAGGAAATGAGCAGTTCTTC.

This clone was seen at least ten times. Other DNA sequences within the sample encode an identical CDR3. The chain links TRBV7-9 to TRBJ1-5, with 11 bases that match TRBD1. V lost 1 base to trimming and J lost 7 bases; unmatched junction nucleotides: 3. CDR1 is SEHNR, CDR2 FQNEAQ, per germline (reference sequence). CDR3 length equals 15 residues. CDR3 sequence: CASSLGTGGYQPQHF. The DNA for the CDR3 is TGTGCCAGCAGCTTAGGGACAGGGGGCTACCAGCCCCAGCATTTT.

The gene calls are TRBV9 and TRBJ1-3; TRBD1 is a possible D gene (5 bases). V was clipped by 4 bases and J by 7 bases, with 12 bases between them. CDR1 and CDR2 from the germline V gene are SGDLS and YYNGEE. CDR3 size: 13 residues. In DNA form, the CDR3 reads TGTGCCAGCAGCCTAGGGGACTTCAACACCATATATTTT. Amino acid sequence: CASSLGDFNTIYF.

This clone was detected only a few times. V and J are TRBV7-2 and TRBJ2-7; unclear D gene. This CDR3 region has 11 residues. Germline V gene data show CDR1 as SGHTA and CDR2 as FQGNSA. The germline V and J ends were trimmed by 4 bases and 9 bases, with 10 bases remaining between them. The CDR3 reads CASSSLVRQYF. The CDR3 nucleotides read TGTGCCAGCAGCTCGTTAGTTAGGCAGTACTTC. Filled out from reference TRBV7-2 and TRBJ2-7, the complete variable domain reads GAGVSQSPSNKVTEKGKDVELRCDPISGHTALYWYRQSLGQGLEFLIYFQGNSAPDKSGLPSDRFSAERTGGSVSTLTIQRTQQEDSAVYLCASSSLVRQYFGPGTRLTVT.

This clone occurred a few times. The chain links TRBV6-5 to TRBJ1-2; D uncertain. The germline CDR1 and CDR2 sequences are MNHEY and SVGAGI. This CDR3 contains 12 residues. Trimming removed 7 bases at V and 4 bases at J, with 10 bases between. The CDR3 spells CASMAAFYGYTF. The CDR3 DNA is TGTGCCAGCATGGCGGCTTTCTATGGCTACACCTTC.

This clone was detected only once. The chain has TRBV2 and TRBJ2-5; the match to TRBD2 covers 9 bases. This CDR3 has 14 residues. V was pared by 3 bases and J by 7 bases, with 6 bases of the junction left unmatched. Germline CDR1 reads SNHLY; CDR2 reads FYNNEI. DNA for the CDR3: TGTGCCAGCAGTGATAAGCGGGAGGCGGGGACCCAGTACTTC. As protein: CASSDKREAGTQYF. The whole variable domain, remainder taken from reference TRBV2 and TRBJ2-5, is EPEVTQTPSHQVTQMGQEVILRCVPISNHLYFYWYRQILGQKVEFLVSFYNNEISEKSEIFDDQFSVERPDGSNFTLKIRSTKLEDSAMYFCASSDKREAGTQYFGPGTRLLVL.

This chain connects TRBV2 to TRBJ2-7, with 14 positions matching TRBD2. Germline V lookup: CDR1 SNHLY, CDR2 FYNNEI. The CDR3 runs 15 residues. Trimming took 8 bases from V and 7 from J; bases not matched to a gene: 10. The CDR3 region is CASRQGLAGAREQYF. The CDR3 nucleotides are TGTGCCAGCCGTCAGGGACTAGCGGGAGCCAGGGAGCAGTACTTC.

The CDR3 bases are TGTGCCAGCAGCCCTGGGGTAGCGGGGACTAACCAAGAGACCCAGTACTTC. Encoded protein: CASSPGVAGTNQETQYF. The chain uses TRBV7-9 and TRBJ2-5, with 8 bases aligning to TRBD2. CDR1 and CDR2 from the germline V gene are SEHNR and FQNEAQ (reference sequence). The CDR3 is 17 amino acids. Trimming at V came to 5 bases and at J to 0 bases, leaving 11 bases not matched to a gene.

V is TRBV7-2 and J is TRBJ2-3, with D possibly TRBD1 on 5 matching bases. The V end was cut by 2 bases, the J end by 1 base, with 10 bases between. This CDR3 is 15 amino acids long. Per germline, CDR1 SGHTA and CDR2 FQGNSA. CDR3 residues: CASSLTIQGTDTQYF. CDR3 nucleotide sequence: TGTGCCAGCAGCTTAACGATACAGGGCACAGATACGCAGTATTTT.

The chain carries TRBV19 and TRBJ2-7; 13 bases match TRBD2. V lost 3 bases, J lost 6 bases, and 11 bases stayed unmatched. Germline V gives CDR1 LNHDA, CDR2 SQIVND (reference sequence). The CDR3 runs 17 residues. CDR3: CASSILSPGLAGTEQYF. In DNA form, the CDR3 reads TGTGCCAGTAGTATCCTCTCCCCGGGACTAGCGGGAACCGAGCAGTACTTC.

The gene calls are TRBV27 and TRBJ2-7, with 7 bases fitting TRBD1. The CDR3 covers 12 residues. Trimming removed 10 bases from V and 7 bases from J; junction bases left unmatched: 10. The germline gives CDR1 MNHEY, CDR2 SMNVEV (reference sequence). CDR3 amino acids: CAIGRDRHEQYF. CDR3 nucleotide sequence: TGTGCCATAGGAAGGGACAGACATGAGCAGTACTTC.

This sequence joins TRBV28 and TRBJ2-1, with 7 bases fitting TRBD1. CDR3 size: 13 residues. V trimming: 7 bases; J trimming: 7 bases; junction bases outside the gene matches: 7. The germline gives CDR1 MDHEN, CDR2 SYDVKM. CDR3 protein: CASITYRGNEQFF. CDR3 DNA sequence: TGTGCCAGCATTACGTACAGGGGTAATGAGCAGTTCTTC.

The chain is built from TRBV10-3 and TRBJ2-1, with D maybe TRBD2 (5 bases). The CDR3 length is 15 residues. Germline-derived CDR1 and CDR2 are ENHRY and SYGVKD. V dropped 10 bases and J dropped 0 bases, with 16 bases sitting between them. CDR3: CATKAAGFSYNEQFF. CDR3 nucleotides: TGTGCCACCAAGGCTGCGGGCTTCTCCTACAATGAGCAGTTCTTC.

The V and J genes are TRBV19 and TRBJ2-5, with TRBD2 matching 8 bases. V trimming: 3 bases; J trimming: 2 bases; junction bases outside the gene matches: 8. The CDR3 length is 16 residues. Germline assignment: CDR1 LNHDA and CDR2 SQIVND (reference sequence). The CDR3, as DNA: TGTGCCAGTAGTATGTGGCTAGCGGGCGCTCAAGAGACCCAGTACTTC. It specifies CASSMWLAGAQETQYF. Combining the CDR3 with reference TRBV19 and TRBJ2-5 gives the whole variable domain DGGITQSPKYLFRKEGQNVTLSCEQNLNHDAMYWYRQDPGQGLRLIYYSQIVNDFQKGDIAEGYSVSREKKESFPLTVTSAQKNPTAFYLCASSMWLAGAQETQYFGPGTRLLVL.

The J gene is TRBJ1-5, the V gene TRBV19; 7 positions agree with TRBD1. CDR1 LNHDA and CDR2 SQIVND come from the germline V gene (reference sequence). The trim removed 11 bases at V and 0 bases at J, leaving 10 bases unmatched. The CDR3 is 15 residues long. The CDR3 sequence: CAASSRGLSNQPQHF. Written as DNA, the CDR3 is TGTGCCGCCTCTAGTAGGGGGCTTAGCAATCAGCCCCAGCATTTT.

The chain joins TRBV27 to TRBJ1-2; TRBD1 matches 9 bases. V gave up 6 bases and J gave up 6 bases; unmatched junction bases: 11. Germline CDR1 MNHEY, CDR2 SMNVEV (reference sequence). The CDR3 contains 15 residues. This CDR3 is CASRIRDRVSDGYTF. DNA for the CDR3: TGTGCCAGCAGGATCCGGGACAGGGTTTCTGATGGCTACACCTTC.

This rearrangement joins TRBV7-9 to TRBJ2-3; TRBD1 might be the D (5 bases). The CDR3 runs 14 residues. CDR1 is SEHNR, CDR2 FQNEAQ, per germline (reference sequence). V lost 5 bases and J lost 2, with 11 bases in between. CDR3 in DNA: TGTGCCAGCAGCCGACAGAGGACCACAGATACGCAGTATTTT. This sequence encodes CASSRQRTTDTQYF.

The rearrangement uses TRBV5-8 and TRBJ2-2; 8 nucleotides agree with TRBD2. The germline V gene has CDR1 SGHTS and CDR2 YDEGEE. V dropped 9 bases and J dropped 5; count of bases not matched to a gene: 12. The CDR3 is 15 residues long. CDR3 DNA: TGTGCCACCCCCTGGCAGCGGGAGAGAACCGGGGAGCTGTTTTTT. Translation: CATPWQRERTGELFF.

This sequence joins TRBV10-1 and TRBJ2-3, with 15 bases aligning to TRBD2. Germline CDR1 WNHNN, CDR2 SYGVQD (reference sequence). The length of the CDR3 is 20 residues. J lost 2 bases, V lost 7 bases, and 16 bases had no gene match. DNA of the CDR3: TGCGCCAGCACCTCAAGTAGGACTAGCGGGAGGGCCGCGGACACAGATACGCAGTATTTT. Its protein product is CASTSSRTSGRAADTDTQYF.

The rearrangement links TRBV7-9 to TRBJ2-3; possibly TRBD1 for D (5 bases). This CDR3 spans 12 amino acids. Germline-derived CDR1 and CDR2 are SEHNR and FQNEAQ (reference sequence). Trimming pared 5 bases from V and 5 bases from J, leaving 8 bases between. CDR3 nucleotides: TGTGCCAGCAGCATTCAGGGAGATACGCAGTATTTT. Amino acids: CASSIQGDTQYF.